Below, 30 T cell receptor beta chains from the same sample are listed, as sequenced in a study of blood T cell repertoires in COVID-19. Clones were sequenced by immunoSEQ multiplex PCR, and TCRdb holds only the in-frame ones, with some missing. Of fewer than 400,000 clones in the sample, over 80% were seen once. Sequencing input: PBMCs or T cells enriched from blood (not recorded which). The receptors were sampled from a woman between 18 and 30 years old who had recovered from COVID-19.

This clone was observed a single time. The chain employs TRBV27 and TRBJ2-7; TRBD2 matches 7 bases. The CDR3 has 15 residues. The junction had 6 bases not matched to a gene; V was cut back by 2 bases and J by 2 bases. Germline values: CDR1 MNHEY, CDR2 SMNVEV (reference sequence). The CDR3 DNA is TGTGCCAGCAGTTTAACGCTAGCGGCGGCCTACGAGCAGTACTTC. Its translation: CASSLTLAAAYEQYF.

The genes are TRBV30 and TRBJ1-4; 8 bases line up with TRBD1. The germline gives CDR1 GTSNPN, CDR2 SVGIG (reference sequence). This CDR3 comprises 15 residues. After removal of 3 bases from V and 4 bases from J, the junction contained 7 bases not matched to a gene. The chain's CDR3 is CAWRLYRGGNEKLFF. The DNA for the CDR3 is TGTGCCTGGAGGCTCTACAGGGGGGGTAATGAAAAACTGTTTTTT.

This chain links TRBV7-2 with TRBJ1-1; 7 nucleotides line up with TRBD1. This CDR3 is built from 16 residues. CDR1 and CDR2 (germline): SGHTA, FQGNSA. The V segment lost 1 base and the J segment 1 base; nucleotides outside the gene matches: 6. As DNA, the CDR3 is TGTGCCAGCAGCTTAGTTACAGGGGCCCCGAACACTGAAGCTTTCTTT. Translating it yields CASSLVTGAPNTEAFF.

This chain joins TRBV4-2 and TRBJ1-6; 8 bases align to TRBD1. With 3 bases clipped from V and 8 bases from J, the junction kept 6 bases outside the gene matches. This CDR3 is built from 15 residues. Germline CDR1 is LGHNA and CDR2 is YNFKEQ. This CDR3 is CASSHETGVYSPLHF. CDR3 nucleotide sequence: TGTGCCAGCAGCCACGAGACAGGGGTTTATTCACCCCTCCACTTT.

The chain employs TRBV7-9 and TRBJ1-1, with D possibly TRBD1 on 5 matching bases. Between the trimmed V and J ends, which lost 6 bases and 0 bases, there was a span of 17 bases. In germline, CDR1 is SEHNR, CDR2 FQNEAQ (reference sequence). The CDR3 spans 16 residues. The CDR3 DNA reads as TGTGCCAGCAGACAAACCGGCGGACAAATGAACACTGAAGCTTTCTTT. It is translated as CASRQTGGQMNTEAFF.

This chain uses TRBV19 with TRBJ2-2; a weak D match, TRBD2 (6 bases). V was cut by 6 bases and J by 0 bases, with 11 bases left in between. The CDR3 spans 15 residues. Germline V gives CDR1 LNHDA, CDR2 SQIVND (reference sequence). CDR3 in amino acids: CASSRTITNTGELFF. CDR3 DNA: TGTGCCAGTAGCCGGACTATAACGAACACCGGGGAGCTGTTTTTT.

Here the CDR3 reads CASTQLGGDSPLHF. The CDR3, as DNA: TGTGCCAGCACCCAGCTAGGGGGTGATTCACCCCTCCACTTT. The J gene is TRBJ1-6, the V gene TRBV7-2; perhaps TRBD1 as D (6 bases). This CDR3 comprises 14 residues. V lost 7 bases and J 8 bases, leaving 15 bases between the germline ends. Germline V gene sequence: CDR1 SGHTA, CDR2 FQGNSA.

The chain carries TRBV27 and TRBJ2-1; D is uncertain. The V end lost 4 bases, the J end lost 10 bases, and 8 bases lay between the germline ends. The CDR3 length is 11 residues. Germline V gene sequence: CDR1 MNHEY, CDR2 SMNVEV (reference sequence). In DNA form, the CDR3 reads TGTGCCAGCAGTTCCGGTTTCGAGCAGTTCTTC. This translates into CASSSGFEQFF.

V gene TRBV5-1 combines with J gene TRBJ1-1, with a weak D call TRBD1 (6 bases). Trimming pared 5 bases from V and 4 bases from J, leaving 15 bases between. CDR1 is SGHRS, CDR2 YFSETQ, per germline. The CDR3 covers 14 residues. The CDR3 bases are TGCGCCAGCAGGAGAGAGGGGGTAGCCACTGAAGCTTTCTTT. It encodes CASRREGVATEAFF.

The chain couples TRBV19 to TRBJ1-1, with D possibly being TRBD1 (5 bases). This CDR3 region has 16 residues. Trimming shortened V by 5 bases and J by 3 bases, and 19 bases separated the two germline ends. Germline V gene sequence: CDR1 LNHDA, CDR2 SQIVND (reference sequence). The CDR3 spells CASSSHSRGRDTEAFF. The CDR3 nucleotides read TGTGCCAGTAGTTCCCACTCGCGGGGCCGTGACACTGAAGCTTTCTTT.

V usage is TRBV5-6 and J usage is TRBJ2-6; tentative D call: TRBD2 (6 bases). Germline V CDR1 and CDR2: SGHDT, YYEEEE. The CDR3 has 18 amino acids. Deletions cut 0 bases from V and 0 bases from J, with 13 bases between. CDR3 DNA sequence: TGTGCCAGCAGCTTGGAGGCGGGATTCTCCTCTGGGGCCAACGTCCTGACTTTC. Protein: CASSLEAGFSSGANVLTF.

V and J are TRBV4-3 and TRBJ2-1, with D unclear. V lost 4 bases and J 3 bases, leaving 13 bases between the germline ends. The CDR3 sequence is 15 residues long. CDR1 LGHNA and CDR2 YSLEER come from the germline V gene. This chain's CDR3 is CASSPRGGYYNEQFF. CDR3 bases: TGCGCCAGCAGCCCCCGAGGTGGTTACTACAATGAGCAGTTCTTC.

The V call is TRBV9, the J call TRBJ2-1; no clear D. V was pared by 0 bases and J by 6 bases, with 13 bases between. In germline, CDR1 is SGDLS, CDR2 YYNGEE. This CDR3 comprises 15 residues. CDR3 coding DNA: TGTGCCAGCAGCGTAGGTTGGCTAGTCAGCAATGAGCAGTTCTTC. It codes for CASSVGWLVSNEQFF.

The CDR3 sequence is CASSQDLGQGKGADSGNTIYF. The DNA for the CDR3 is TGCGCCAGCAGCCAAGATCTGGGACAGGGGAAAGGGGCTGACTCTGGAAACACCATATATTTT. The chain is built from TRBV4-3 and TRBJ1-3, with 10 nucleotides matching TRBD1. The germline V gene encodes CDR1 LGHNA and CDR2 YSLEER. The CDR3 is made up of 21 amino acids. The V gene end was trimmed by 0 bases and the J gene end by 0 bases; junction bases not matched to a gene: 14.

This clone was counted between two and nine times. The V gene is TRBV6-5, the J gene TRBJ1-1; 8 bases map to TRBD1. The CDR3 has 16 amino acids. From germline, CDR1 is MNHEY and CDR2 SVGAGI. With 4 bases clipped from V and 0 bases from J, the junction kept 7 bases outside the gene matches. The CDR3 sequence: CASSSDRGLLNTEAFF. CDR3 nucleotides: TGTGCCAGCAGTTCAGACAGGGGACTCCTGAACACTGAAGCTTTCTTT.

This chain joins TRBV3-1 (or the pseudogene TRBV3-2) and TRBJ2-3; 12 nucleotides align to TRBD2. Germline assignment: CDR1 LGHDT and CDR2 YNNKEL (reference sequence). The CDR3 extends over 14 amino acids. V lost 8 bases and J lost 3; bases outside the gene matches: 3. The CDR3 DNA reads TGTGCCAGCCGACTAGCGGGAGTAACAGATACGCAGTATTTT. Amino acids: CASRLAGVTDTQYF.

This chain links TRBV6-5 with TRBJ1-1, with D uncertain. CDR1 is MNHEY and CDR2 is SVGAGI in the germline V gene. The CDR3 length is 13 residues. Trimming pared 0 bases from V and 3 bases from J, leaving 5 bases between. CDR3 DNA sequence: TGTGCCAGCAGTTACTCGGCAGACACTGAAGCTTTCTTT. Its protein is CASSYSADTEAFF.

The chain employs TRBV6-5 and TRBJ2-7; possibly TRBD1 for D (5 bases). This CDR3 contains 15 residues. Germline V gene data show CDR1 as MNHEY and CDR2 as SVGAGI. Trimming stripped 5 bases from V and 1 base from J, with 15 bases between. The CDR3 coding sequence is TGTGCCAGCAGTACCGGACACGCGGCGTCCTACGAGCAGTACTTC. Translation: CASSTGHAASYEQYF.

The V call is TRBV9, the J call TRBJ2-2; 8 bases fit TRBD1. The V gene's germline CDR1 is SGDLS and CDR2 YYNGEE. The CDR3 loop spans 15 amino acids. The junction had 5 bases not matched to a gene; V was cut back by 4 bases and J by 3 bases. The CDR3 sequence is CASSQQGGYTGELFF. In nucleotides, the CDR3 is TGTGCCAGCAGCCAACAGGGGGGTTACACCGGGGAGCTGTTTTTT.

V is TRBV12-3 or TRBV12-4 and J is TRBJ1-1; a weak D match, TRBD1 (6 bases). V gave up 5 bases and J gave up 6 bases, with 13 bases separating them. The CDR3 consists of 13 residues. In nucleotides, the CDR3 is TGTGCCAGCAGTACGAGGGGGGGAGCTGAAGCTTTCTTT. Amino acid sequence: CASSTRGGAEAFF.

V is TRBV12-3 or TRBV12-4 and J is TRBJ2-7; tentatively, D is TRBD1 (5 bases). This CDR3 is 13 amino acids long. V lost 3 bases and J lost 5, with 11 bases in between. The CDR3 reads CASSLGPPNEQYF. In DNA form, the CDR3 reads TGTGCCAGCAGTTTGGGGCCCCCCAACGAGCAGTACTTC.

The chain employs TRBV10-3 and TRBJ2-3, with 7 bases identical to TRBD2. This CDR3 region has 17 residues. Trimming cost V 1 base and J 3 bases; bases outside gene matches: 10. Germline CDR1 is ENHRY and CDR2 is SYGVKD. The CDR3 DNA reads as TGTGCCATCAGTGAGTTGACTCTTAGCGGGCCGACAGATACGCAGTATTTT. It specifies CAISELTLSGPTDTQYF.

This clone has just one count. The chain has TRBV9 and TRBJ2-1; 8 nucleotides line up with TRBD2. This CDR3 has 14 residues. Trimming took 5 bases from V and 11 from J; bases not matched to a gene: 12. Germline loops: CDR1 SGDLS, CDR2 YYNGEE. CDR3 amino acids: CASSEGETSAQQFF. CDR3 DNA sequence: TGTGCCAGCAGTGAGGGCGAGACTAGCGCCCAGCAGTTCTTC.

The genes are TRBV5-1 and TRBJ1-1, with D unresolved. This CDR3 is built from 14 residues. The V end lost 0 bases, the J end lost 7 bases, and 13 bases lay between the germline ends. Germline loops: CDR1 SGHRS, CDR2 YFSETQ. The DNA of the CDR3 is TGCGCCAGCAGCTTGGCCGGTTTGGAGCATGAAGCTTTCTTT. Protein: CASSLAGLEHEAFF.

This clone was seen a handful of times. The rearrangement uses TRBV15 and TRBJ1-1; D gene unclear. This CDR3 has 14 residues. Germline CDR1 reads LNHNV; CDR2 reads YYDKDF (reference sequence). Between the trimmed V and J ends, which lost 5 bases and 2 bases, there was a span of 12 bases. As DNA, the CDR3 is TGTGCCACCAGCGCCGACTTACTTAACACTGAAGCTTTCTTT. It codes for CATSADLLNTEAFF.

The chain couples TRBV24-1 to TRBJ2-7; 9 nucleotides match TRBD2. The CDR3 consists of 13 residues. Germline V gives CDR1 KGHDR, CDR2 SFDVKD. The V gene end was trimmed by 4 bases and the J gene end by 12 bases; junction bases not matched to a gene: 9. CDR3 loop: CATSEPTGTSLYF. The CDR3 region has the DNA TGTGCCACCAGTGAGCCCACCGGGACTAGCCTGTACTTC.

The chain employs TRBV4-1 and TRBJ1-1, with 8 nucleotides matching TRBD1. Germline V CDR1 and CDR2: MGHRA, YSYEKL. J gave up 7 bases and V 1 base, and 2 bases lay outside the gene matches. This CDR3 has 13 amino acids. CDR3 loop: CASSQAGQGEAFF. CDR3 nucleotides: TGCGCCAGCAGCCAAGCTGGACAGGGTGAAGCTTTCTTT.

The V and J genes are TRBV7-3 and TRBJ2-5; D possibly corresponds to TRBD2 (6 bases). The CDR3 spans 15 residues. Germline CDR1 SGHTA, CDR2 FQGTGA. V lost 5 bases and J 1 base, leaving 14 bases between the germline ends. This CDR3 reads CASSVGGTTQETQYF. The CDR3 nucleotides read TGTGCCAGCAGCGTCGGGGGTACGACCCAAGAGACCCAGTACTTC. Full variable domain (rest looked up from reference TRBV7-3 and TRBJ2-5): GAGVSQTPSNKVTEKGKYVELRCDPISGHTALYWYRQSLGQGPEFLIYFQGTGAADDSGLPNDRFFAVRPEGSVSTLKIQRTERGDSAVYLCASSVGGTTQETQYFGPGTRLLVL.

The CDR3 here is CASSLKQGVSEKLFF. The CDR3 nucleotides read TGTGCCAGCAGCCTCAAACAGGGTGTTTCTGAAAAACTGTTTTTT. The chain couples TRBV5-4 to TRBJ1-4, with D maybe TRBD1 (6 bases). The CDR3 contains 15 residues. The germline V gene encodes CDR1 SGHNT and CDR2 YYREEE (reference sequence). Trimming took 4 bases from V and 7 from J, leaving 17 bases between them.

This clone has just one count. The same CDR3 can be traced to other DNA sequences in this sample. This chain joins TRBV6-5 and TRBJ2-7; a weak D match, TRBD1 (5 bases). The CDR3 extends over 14 amino acids. V dropped 5 bases and J dropped 0 bases, with 11 bases sitting between them. CDR1 and CDR2 from the germline V gene are MNHEY and SVGAGI. The CDR3, as DNA: TGTGCCAGCAGTCTGGGCCAGGGCTCCTACGAGCAGTACTTC. Protein: CASSLGQGSYEQYF.